Listed below are T cell receptor beta chains from one sample, sequenced in a study of blood T cell repertoires in COVID-19. Clones were sequenced by immunoSEQ multiplex PCR, and TCRdb holds only the in-frame ones, with some missing. The sample shows about 70,000 clones, approximately 83% of them seen only once. Input material: peripheral blood. The receptors originated from a human donor in a cohort sampled during active COVID-19. Both conserved end residues are part of each CDR3. A D gene is named only where the DNA matches it firmly. Not every row has a clone size; where given, it reads once, few, many or a size class.

D,V,J,size,DNA,CDR3
TRBD1,TRBV30,TRBJ2-1,few,TGTGCCTGGAGTGGGGACAGCTCCTACAATGAGCAGTTCTTC,CAWSGDSSYNEQFF
.,TRBV5-1,TRBJ2-3,.,TGCGCCAGCAGCGTGTCCTGGGGGGGCGGGGCGCAGTATTTT,CASSVSWGGGAQYF
.,TRBV9,TRBJ2-5,.,TGTGCCAGCAGCGTAGGGGGCCCGTCAGAGACCCAGTACTTC,CASSVGGPSETQYF
TRBD2,TRBV11-3,TRBJ2-3,.,TGTGCCAGCAGCTTAGGTAGCGGGGGGGCCAAGGATACGCAGTATTTT,CASSLGSGGAKDTQYF
TRBD1,TRBV28,TRBJ1-1,.,TGTGCCAGCAGACCTCGGGACAGAATGAACACTGAAGCTTTCTTT,CASRPRDRMNTEAFF
TRBD1,TRBV2,TRBJ2-3,.,TGTGCCAGCAGTGTCACTTTACCGGGACAGGGGGGCCCTGATACGCAGTATTTT,CASSVTLPGQGGPDTQYF
TRBD1,TRBV6-2/TRBV6-3,TRBJ2-1,.,TGTGCCAGCAGTTACCCGACCTCCCTGCAGGGGGCTGGGAATGAGCAGTTCTTC,CASSYPTSLQGAGNEQFF
.,TRBV14,TRBJ1-3,few,TGTGCCAGCAGCCCGGGACACTCTGGAAACACCATATATTTT,CASSPGHSGNTIYF
.,TRBV3-1/TRBV3-2,TRBJ2-7,many,TGTGCCAGCAGCCAAGGGATAGCACAGGGTTACTACGAGCAGTACTTC,CASSQGIAQGYYEQYF
TRBD2,TRBV29-1,TRBJ2-3,.,TGCAGCGCCCGATCCGGGGGGGATACGCAGTATTTT,CSARSGGDTQYF
.,TRBV6-5,TRBJ1-2,.,TGTGCCAGTCAGGCTGGGGCCTTTAACTATGGCTACACCTTC,CASQAGAFNYGYTF
TRBD2,TRBV7-2,TRBJ2-5,.,TGTGCCAGCAGCTTGGGGTCAGGAGCGGGGGGACAAGAGACCCAGTACTTC,CASSLGSGAGGQETQYF
.,TRBV2,TRBJ1-4,.,TGTGCCAGCAGTGAAGATCCCAGGGTTGGTGAAAAACTGTTTTTT,CASSEDPRVGEKLFF
.,TRBV28,TRBJ1-1,.,TGTGCCAGCAGCTATTACACTGAAGCTTTCTTT,CASSYYTEAFF
TRBD1,TRBV18,TRBJ2-7,.,TGTGCCAGCTCACCACCGCAGGGGGTCTACGAGCAGTACTTC,CASSPPQGVYEQYF
TRBD1,TRBV28,TRBJ2-7,.,TGTGCCAGCAGTTTTGGCGAACAGGGGACCGCCTACGAGCAGTACTTC,CASSFGEQGTAYEQYF
.,TRBV19,TRBJ2-5,.,TGTGCCAGTAGTATAGCGGGACAAGAGACCCAGTACTTC,CASSIAGQETQYF
.,TRBV30,TRBJ2-5,few,TGTGCCTGGAGTAGTCGCCTCGGGGAGACCCAGTACTTC,CAWSSRLGETQYF
TRBD1,TRBV13,TRBJ2-2,.,TGTGCCAGCAGCCCCGGGGACAGGAGGAACACCGGGGAGCTGTTTTTT,CASSPGDRRNTGELFF
.,TRBV5-1,TRBJ1-1,.,TGCGCCAGCAGCTGGGCGGGGGGGAATGAAGCTTTCTTT,CASSWAGGNEAFF
.,TRBV30,TRBJ2-7,.,TGTGCCTGGAGTGTTCTAGGCCCTTACGAGCAGTACTTC,CAWSVLGPYEQYF
TRBD1,TRBV5-4,TRBJ2-2,.,TGTGCCAGCAGCGGGGGGTCCGGGACAGGGGGCCGGAACACCGGGGAGCTGTTTTTT,CASSGGSGTGGRNTGELFF
TRBD1,TRBV7-2,TRBJ1-2,.,TGTGCCAGCAGCTCGACAGGGAAGGTGGGGAACTATGGCTACACCTTC,CASSSTGKVGNYGYTF
TRBD1,TRBV6-5,TRBJ2-5,.,TGTGCCTTAGGAGACAGGGCCCTAGAGACCCAGTACTTC,CALGDRALETQYF
TRBD1,TRBV5-6,TRBJ1-4,few,TGTGCCAGCAGCTTAGGTGGCGGTACCACAGGGGACATGTTTTTT,CASSLGGGTTGDMFF
TRBD1,TRBV5-4,TRBJ2-7,.,TGTGCCAGCAGCTATCGGACAGGTGCCGAGCAGTACTTC,CASSYRTGAEQYF
TRBD1,TRBV7-9,TRBJ2-3,.,TGTGCCAGCAGCTTAGGGGACAGCCCCACAGATACGCAGTATTTT,CASSLGDSPTDTQYF
.,TRBV28,TRBJ1-1,once,TGTGCCAGCAGTGTCGGGGGACGGGCTGAAGCTTTCTTT,CASSVGGRAEAFF
.,TRBV5-1,TRBJ1-6,.,TGCGCCAGCAGCTTGGCGAGTAGTAATTCACCCCTCCACTTT,CASSLASSNSPLHF
TRBD1,TRBV3-1/TRBV3-2,TRBJ2-2,.,TGTGCCAGCAGCCAGAGGGACAGGGGGTCCGGGGAGCTGTTTTTT,CASSQRDRGSGELFF
TRBD2,TRBV9,TRBJ2-5,.,TGTGCCAGCAGCGTAGGGACTAGCGGGGGGCCGTACCAAGAGACCCAGTACTTC,CASSVGTSGGPYQETQYF
TRBD1,TRBV7-9,TRBJ1-2,.,TGTGCCAGCAGCTCCCCAATCGCAGGGGGCGGGGATGGCTACACCTTC,CASSSPIAGGGDGYTF
.,TRBV19,TRBJ2-6,.,TGTGCCAGTAGTATAGAGGCCTTAGGGGCCAACGTCCTGACTTTC,CASSIEALGANVLTF
TRBD2,TRBV7-2,TRBJ2-5,.,TGTGCCAGCAGCTTTAGCGGGGGGGCCGGGGAGACCCAGTACTTC,CASSFSGGAGETQYF
.,TRBV4-3,TRBJ2-1,.,TGCGCCAGCAGCCAAGATGGGGCCCCGACAGATGAGCAGTTCTTC,CASSQDGAPTDEQFF
.,TRBV3-1/TRBV3-2,TRBJ2-1,.,TGTGCCAGCAGCCAAGATGGGGCTTGGAATGAGCAGTTCTTC,CASSQDGAWNEQFF
TRBD2,TRBV19,TRBJ2-3,.,TGTGCCAGTAGGCGGGGGAGCACAGATACGCAGTATTTT,CASRRGSTDTQYF
TRBD1,TRBV6-2/TRBV6-3,TRBJ2-3,.,TGTGCCAGCAGTATGCGGACAGGCCCCTTTTCGGATACGCAGTATTTT,CASSMRTGPFSDTQYF
.,TRBV2,TRBJ2-2,.,TGTGCCAGCAGTAAGGATGCGGCCGGGGAGCTGTTTTTT,CASSKDAAGELFF
.,TRBV5-4,TRBJ1-6,.,TGTGCCAGCAGGCCGCCGGGGAACTATAATTCACCCCTCCACTTT,CASRPPGNYNSPLHF
TRBD1,TRBV4-1,TRBJ2-5,once,TGCGCCAGCAGCCCCCGAAGACAGGGGAGTTACGAGACCCAGTACTTC,CASSPRRQGSYETQYF
.,TRBV28,TRBJ1-6,few,TGTGCCAGCAGTTTAATTACCGCGGGGTCACCCCTCCACTTT,CASSLITAGSPLHF
.,TRBV19,TRBJ2-1,once,TGTGCCAGTAGTATACAGGGGGGCTCCTACAATGAGCAGTTCTTC,CASSIQGGSYNEQFF
.,TRBV2,TRBJ2-3,few,TGTGCCAGCGGGAGAGGAAGCACAGATACGCAGTATTTT,CASGRGSTDTQYF
TRBD1,TRBV27,TRBJ2-7,once,TGTGCCAGCAGCAAGACAGGGGGCTTCTCCTACGAGCAGTACTTC,CASSKTGGFSYEQYF
.,TRBV4-3,TRBJ1-6,.,TGCGCCAGCAGCCAAGGGGCAGACTATAATTCACCCCTCCACTTT,CASSQGADYNSPLHF
TRBD1,TRBV7-2,TRBJ2-5,.,TGTGCCAGCTTCCGGACAGGGAGCGGAGAGACCCAGTACTTC,CASFRTGSGETQYF
.,TRBV30,TRBJ2-1,.,TGTGCCGGGAAGATTAGCGGACACAGTGAGCAGTTCTTC,CAGKISGHSEQFF
TRBD2,TRBV5-1,TRBJ2-3,.,TGCGCCAGCAGCTTGTCCGGGACTAGCGGAGACACAGATACGCAGTATTTT,CASSLSGTSGDTDTQYF
.,TRBV7-6,TRBJ2-5,.,TGTGCCAGCAGCTTAGAGAGGCGTGAGACCCAGTACTTC,CASSLERRETQYF
TRBD1,TRBV27,TRBJ1-5,.,TGTGCCAGCAGTTTGGGCAGGGGGGATCAGCCCCAGCATTTT,CASSLGRGDQPQHF
.,TRBV18,TRBJ2-6,.,TGTGCCAGCTCACCACTTATGGGGGGTGCATCTGGGGCCAACGTCCTGACTTTC,CASSPLMGGASGANVLTF
TRBD1,TRBV5-4,TRBJ1-4,.,TGTGCCAGCAGCTTCGGACAGGGTGGATCTAATGAAAAACTGTTTTTT,CASSFGQGGSNEKLFF
TRBD1,TRBV19,TRBJ2-2,.,TGTGCCAGCATAGACAGGGCGGCCGGGGAGCTGTTTTTT,CASIDRAAGELFF
TRBD1,TRBV5-1,TRBJ2-7,.,TGCGCCAGCAAACCCGGGACAGGGTTCTCCTACGAGCAGTACTTC,CASKPGTGFSYEQYF